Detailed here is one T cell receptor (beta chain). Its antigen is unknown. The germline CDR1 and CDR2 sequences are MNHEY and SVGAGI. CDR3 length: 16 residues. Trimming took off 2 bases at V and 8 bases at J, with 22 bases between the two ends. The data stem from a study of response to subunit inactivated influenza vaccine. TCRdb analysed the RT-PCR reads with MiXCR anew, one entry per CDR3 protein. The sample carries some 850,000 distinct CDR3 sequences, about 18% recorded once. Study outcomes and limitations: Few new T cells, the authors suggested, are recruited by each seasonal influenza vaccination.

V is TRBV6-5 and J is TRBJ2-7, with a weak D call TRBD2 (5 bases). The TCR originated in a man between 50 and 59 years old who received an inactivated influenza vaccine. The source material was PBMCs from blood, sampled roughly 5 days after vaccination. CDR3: CASSYVGAEITTQQYF. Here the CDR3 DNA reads TGTGCCAGCAGTTACGTGGGAGCGGAGATCACTACACAGCAGTACTTC.